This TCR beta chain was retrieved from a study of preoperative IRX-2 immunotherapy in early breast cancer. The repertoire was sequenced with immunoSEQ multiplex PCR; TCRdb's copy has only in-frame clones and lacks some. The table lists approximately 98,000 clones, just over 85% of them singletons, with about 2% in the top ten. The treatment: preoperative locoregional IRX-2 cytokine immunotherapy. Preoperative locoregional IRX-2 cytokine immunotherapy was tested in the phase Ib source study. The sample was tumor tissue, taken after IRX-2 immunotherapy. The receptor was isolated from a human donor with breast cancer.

The CDR3 DNA reads TGCGCCAGCAGTGAGTCGTCTTTTAGCACAGATACGCAGTATTTT. Its translation: CASSESSFSTDTQYF. The chain combines TRBV10-1 with TRBJ2-3; D ambiguous. Germline V lookup: CDR1 WNHNN, CDR2 SYGVQD (reference sequence). V lost 0 bases and J 0 bases, leaving 7 bases between the germline ends. The CDR3 contains 15 residues.